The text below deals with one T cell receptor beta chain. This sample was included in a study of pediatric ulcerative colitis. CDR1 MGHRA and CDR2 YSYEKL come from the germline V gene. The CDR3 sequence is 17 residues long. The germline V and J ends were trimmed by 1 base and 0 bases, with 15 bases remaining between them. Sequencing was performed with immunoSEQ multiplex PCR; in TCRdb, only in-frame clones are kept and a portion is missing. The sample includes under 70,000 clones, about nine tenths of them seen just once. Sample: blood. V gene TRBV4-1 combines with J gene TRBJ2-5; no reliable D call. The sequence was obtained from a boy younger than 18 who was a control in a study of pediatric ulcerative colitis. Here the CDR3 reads CASSQGRTPQYQETQYF. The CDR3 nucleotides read TGCGCCAGCAGCCAAGGTAGAACGCCACAGTACCAAGAGACCCAGTACTTC.